A selection of T cell receptor beta chains follows, all from one sample in a study of T cells in Graves' hyperthyroidism and ophthalmopathy. TCRdb analysed the multiplex PCR reads with MiXCR anew, one entry per CDR3 protein. The sample contains hundreds of thousands of distinct CDR3 sequences, 12% to 15% of which appear only once. Source material: blood. The receptors were sampled from a woman between 18 and 29 years old with Graves' hyperthyroidism. The CDR3 runs from the conserved cysteine through the conserved F or W. A D gene is named only where the DNA matches it firmly. A row's size may be missing; if present it is once, few, many or a size class.

TRBD2 | 15 | few | TRBJ2-7 | TRBV9 | CASSVLSGGRDEQYF | TGTGCCAGCAGCGTACTTAGCGGAGGGAGGGACGAGCAGTACTTC
NA | 16 | many | TRBJ2-1 | TRBV11-2 | CASSLDQSKGNNEQFF | TGTGCCAGCAGCTTAGATCAATCTAAAGGGAACAATGAGCAGTTCTTC
NA | 14 | many | TRBJ2-7 | TRBV30 | CAWSGGRIPYEQYF | TGTGCCTGGAGTGGGGGCAGGATACCCTACGAGCAGTACTTC
NA | 15 | few | TRBJ2-5 | TRBV28 | CASTPGDLYQETQYF | TGTGCCAGCACCCCAGGGGACCTGTACCAAGAGACCCAGTACTTC
NA | 15 | few | TRBJ2-4 | TRBV20-1 | CSARVGPIAKNIQYF | TGCAGTGCTAGAGTTGGGCCTATAGCCAAAAACATTCAGTACTTC
TRBD1 | 17 | few | TRBJ1-2 | TRBV29-1 | CSVRGRGQRETNYGYTF | TGCAGCGTCCGAGGGCGGGGACAGCGGGAGACTAACTATGGCTACACCTTC
NA | 14 | few | TRBJ2-1 | TRBV20-1 | CSARPGRSYNEQFF | TGCAGTGCTAGACCGGGGAGGTCCTACAATGAGCAGTTCTTC
NA | 14 | many | TRBJ2-3 | TRBV6-1 | CASRTSLGRYTQYF | TGTGCCAGCAGAACCAGTCTAGGGCGCTATACGCAGTATTTT
NA | 14 | many | TRBJ2-7 | TRBV7-2 | CASSLAGPNYEQYF | TGTGCCAGCAGCTTAGCCGGGCCCAACTACGAGCAGTACTTC
TRBD2 | 16 | NA | TRBJ2-2 | TRBV30 | CAFAPTSGKNTGELFF | TGTGCCTTCGCCCCTACTAGCGGGAAGAACACCGGGGAGCTGTTTTTT
NA | 17 | few | TRBJ2-1 | TRBV11-3 | CASSLELLALPRNEQFF | TGTGCCAGCAGCTTAGAGTTGCTAGCCCTACCCCGCAATGAGCAGTTCTTC
NA | 15 | NA | TRBJ2-2 | TRBV11-2 | CASSFNPGITGELFF | TGTGCCAGCAGCTTTAATCCGGGTATCACCGGGGAGCTGTTTTTT
TRBD2 | 20 | NA | TRBJ2-3 | TRBV6-5 | CASSYSGTSGRPTRTDTQYF | TGTGCCAGCAGTTACTCTGGGACTAGCGGGAGACCCACCCGCACAGATACGCAGTATTTT
NA | 16 | NA | TRBJ1-5 | TRBV20-1 | CSASNPGLDSNQPQHF | TGCAGTGCTAGTAATCCGGGACTCGATAGCAATCAGCCCCAGCATTTT
TRBD1 | 12 | many | TRBJ1-1 | TRBV2 | CASSLDRGKAFF | TGTGCCAGCAGTCTAGACAGGGGAAAAGCTTTCTTT
TRBD2 | 16 | few | TRBJ2-1 | TRBV9 | CASSVEGTRMWNEQFF | TGTGCCAGCAGCGTAGAAGGGACTAGGATGTGGAATGAGCAGTTCTTC
NA | 14 | many | TRBJ2-1 | TRBV7-9 | CASSNRVTYNEQFF | TGTGCCAGCAGCAATAGGGTTACTTACAATGAGCAGTTCTTC
NA | 13 | NA | TRBJ1-5 | TRBV2 | CASMRGEGQPQHF | TGTGCCAGCATGCGGGGGGAGGGTCAGCCCCAGCATTTT
TRBD1 | 15 | few | TRBJ2-1 | TRBV12-3/TRBV12-4 | CASSPRTGGDYEQFF | TGTGCCAGCAGTCCCCGGACAGGGGGGGATTATGAGCAGTTCTTC
TRBD2 | 13 | many | TRBJ2-7 | TRBV5-5 | CASSLTSGHEQYF | TGTGCCAGCAGCTTGACTAGCGGGCACGAGCAGTACTTC
NA | 14 | few | TRBJ2-7 | TRBV19 | CASSRRAGYHEQYF | TGTGCCAGTAGTAGGAGGGCAGGGTACCACGAGCAGTACTTC
TRBD1 | 14 | NA | TRBJ1-1 | TRBV6-1 | CATNRGQGTGWAFF | TGTGCCACCAACCGAGGACAGGGGACGGGGTGGGCTTTCTTT
TRBD1 | 16 | many | TRBJ1-2 | TRBV6-5 | CASSYGDITGEDGYTF | TGTGCCAGCAGTTACGGAGACATCACAGGGGAGGATGGCTACACCTTC
NA | 14 | many | TRBJ2-3 | TRBV6-1 | CASSEGVPMGTQYF | TGTGCCAGCAGTGAAGGAGTACCAATGGGTACGCAGTATTTT
NA | 12 | NA | TRBJ1-1 | TRBV20-1 | CSAGGGMTEAFF | TGCAGTGCTGGGGGGGGTATGACTGAAGCTTTCTTT
NA | 17 | NA | TRBJ2-2 | TRBV3-1 | CASSQASAWENTGELFF | TGTGCCAGCAGCCAAGCTTCGGCTTGGGAGAACACCGGGGAGCTGTTTTTT
NA | 13 | NA | TRBJ2-5 | TRBV29-1 | CSVESLPGETQYF | TGCAGCGTTGAATCCCTCCCGGGGGAGACCCAGTACTTC
NA | 13 | few | TRBJ2-3 | TRBV13 | CASSMDSADTQYF | TGTGCCAGCAGCATGGACAGCGCAGATACGCAGTATTTT
TRBD2 | 15 | NA | TRBJ2-1 | TRBV7-9 | CASSLPRLAEVEQFF | TGTGCCAGCAGCTTACCCCGACTAGCGGAGGTTGAGCAGTTCTTC
TRBD2 | 13 | many | TRBJ2-7 | TRBV7-9 | CASGASGSYEQYF | TGTGCCAGCGGAGCTAGCGGGAGCTACGAGCAGTACTTC
NA | 14 | many | TRBJ2-7 | TRBV7-8 | CASSLTRASNEQYF | TGTGCCAGCAGCTTAACCAGGGCATCGAACGAGCAGTACTTC
TRBD2 | 19 | many | TRBJ2-3 | TRBV20-1 | CSARGRAGGGRAGTDTQYF | TGCAGTGCTAGAGGCCGCGCGGGGGGCGGGAGGGCCGGCACAGATACGCAGTATTTT
TRBD2 | 16 | many | TRBJ2-7 | TRBV7-2 | CASSLTGLAGAIRQYF | TGTGCCAGCAGCTTGACGGGACTAGCGGGAGCTATTCGGCAGTACTTC
NA | 11 | many | TRBJ2-5 | TRBV7-9 | CASSQGRTQYF | TGTGCCAGCAGTCAGGGAAGGACCCAGTACTTC
NA | 14 | many | TRBJ1-1 | TRBV7-9 | CASSRRGENTEAFF | TGTGCCAGCAGCCGACGCGGCGAGAACACTGAAGCTTTCTTT